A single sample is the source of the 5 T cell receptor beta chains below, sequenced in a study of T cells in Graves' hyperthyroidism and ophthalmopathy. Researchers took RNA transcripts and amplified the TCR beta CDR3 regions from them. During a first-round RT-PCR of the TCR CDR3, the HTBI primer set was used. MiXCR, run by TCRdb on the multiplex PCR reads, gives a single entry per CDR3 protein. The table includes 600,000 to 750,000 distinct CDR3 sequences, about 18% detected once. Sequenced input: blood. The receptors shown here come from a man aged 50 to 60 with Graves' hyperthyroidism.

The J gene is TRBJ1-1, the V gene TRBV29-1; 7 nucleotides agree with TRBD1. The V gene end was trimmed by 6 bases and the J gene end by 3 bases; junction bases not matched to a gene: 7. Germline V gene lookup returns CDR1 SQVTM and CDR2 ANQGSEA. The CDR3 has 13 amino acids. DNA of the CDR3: TGCAGCGTAAGAACGGACAGGTACACTGAAGCTTTCTTT. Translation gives CSVRTDRYTEAFF. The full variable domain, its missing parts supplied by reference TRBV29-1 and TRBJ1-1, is SAVISQKPSRDICQRGTSLTIQCQVDSQVTMMFWYRQQPGQSLTLIATANQGSEATYESGFVIDKFPISRPNLTFSTLTVSNMSPEDSSIYLCSVRTDRYTEAFFGQGTRLTVV.

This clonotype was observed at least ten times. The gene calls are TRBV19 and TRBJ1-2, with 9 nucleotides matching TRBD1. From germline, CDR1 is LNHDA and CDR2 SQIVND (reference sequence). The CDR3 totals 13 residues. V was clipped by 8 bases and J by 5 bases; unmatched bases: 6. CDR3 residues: CASGTGTGYGYTF. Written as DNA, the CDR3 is TGTGCCAGTGGAACCGGGACAGGGTATGGCTACACCTTC.

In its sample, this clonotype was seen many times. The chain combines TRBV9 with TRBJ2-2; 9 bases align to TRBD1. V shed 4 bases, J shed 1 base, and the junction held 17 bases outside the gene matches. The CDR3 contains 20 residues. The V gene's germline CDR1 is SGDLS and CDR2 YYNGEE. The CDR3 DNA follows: TGTGCCAGCAGCCAGAGGGGCACAGGGGGCCGGCGGAAGAACACCGGGGAGCTGTTTTTT. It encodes CASSQRGTGGRRKNTGELFF.

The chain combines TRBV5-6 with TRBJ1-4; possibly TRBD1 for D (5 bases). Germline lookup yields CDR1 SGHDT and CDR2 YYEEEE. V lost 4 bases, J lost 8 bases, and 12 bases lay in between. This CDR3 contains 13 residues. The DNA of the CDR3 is TGTGCCAGCAGCCGGGACGTGAGAGAAAAACTGTTTTTT. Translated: CASSRDVREKLFF.

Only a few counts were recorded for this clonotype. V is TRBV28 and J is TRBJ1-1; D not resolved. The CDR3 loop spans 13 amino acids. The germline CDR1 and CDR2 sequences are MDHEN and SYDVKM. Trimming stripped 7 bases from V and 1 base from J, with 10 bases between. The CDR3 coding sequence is TGTGCCAGCATCCTCTGGTCGAACACTGAAGCTTTCTTT. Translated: CASILWSNTEAFF.